This T cell receptor beta chain derives from a study of T cells after yellow fever vaccination. Study-level background: Low-cell-number fractions underwent preparation using SMART-Seq v4 Ultra Low Input. Study results and limitations: A small share of clonotypes appeared in both CD4 and CD8 compartments. Post-booster samples contained most primary-vaccination clones (approximately 96% CD4, about 90% CD8).

This clonotype was detected only a few times. Its antigen is not identified. The V and J ends lost 0 bases and 4 bases respectively, with 11 bases between them. The CDR3 loop spans 15 amino acids. In germline, CDR1 is SGHTS, CDR2 YDEGEE. 5'RACE template switching generated TCR cDNA, adding a universal primer site and UMIs. MiXCR, applied by TCRdb to the 5' RACE reads, yields one record per CDR3 protein. The sample has around 400,000 distinct CDR3 sequences; approximately 10% are singletons. The origin of this receptor is a young man who received the YFV17D yellow fever vaccine. The chain has TRBV5-8 and TRBJ2-1, with D hard to call. The sequenced sample was PBMCs, obtained on the day of the first yellow fever vaccination. This CDR3 is CASSLAQTLYNEQFF. CDR3 bases: TGTGCCAGCAGCTTGGCGCAGACCTTATACAATGAGCAGTTCTTC.